This T cell receptor (beta chain) was found in a study of graft-versus-host responses after intestinal transplantation. The CDR3 is 17 amino acids. V was clipped by 0 bases and J by 4 bases, with 17 bases between them. Germline V gene data show CDR1 as MNHEY and CDR2 as SMNVEV (reference sequence). Clones were sequenced by immunoSEQ multiplex PCR, and TCRdb holds only the in-frame ones, with some missing. The table records some 70,000 clones, about nine tenths of them present only once. In the case of this clone: No antigen is known for it.

The chain is built from TRBV27 and TRBJ2-3, with a possible D match to TRBD1 (5 bases). The sequence came from a human donor who was the organ donor for an intestinal transplant. The sequencing here drew on unstimulated CD8+ T cells sorted from spleen or lymph node cells, taken before transplant. CDR3 nucleotides: TGTGCCAGCAGTTTATCGAGTCCAGGGTTCAGTCCAGATACGCAGTATTTT. Translated, it gives CASSLSSPGFSPDTQYF.